This TCR beta chain was sequenced during a study of early T cells in non-severe SARS-CoV-2 infection. Overall study: Sequenced material consisted of bulk RNA (from unsorted whole blood), and chains were unpaired.

This clonotype was found a few times. What it binds is unknown. General observations from the study: Private and CD4 specificities were missed by VDJdb matching, skewed to anti-spike CD8.

Germline CDR1 is LGHDT and CDR2 is YNNKEL (reference sequence). The CDR3 is 15 residues long. Trimming pared 2 bases from V and 0 bases from J, leaving 10 bases between. Unique molecular identifiers were added to individual cDNA molecules. TCRdb reprocessed the 5' RACE reads with MiXCR, giving one entry per CDR3 protein. The sample gives approximately 77,000 distinct CDR3 sequences, approximately 5% of which show up once; less than 9.5% is in the top ten. The clonotype originates from an adult who was a healthcare worker with PCR-confirmed SARS-CoV-2 infection or an uninfected control (not recorded which). The chain couples TRBV3-1 to TRBJ2-5; D may be TRBD1 (5 bases). The sequencing here drew on whole blood, taken at baseline. CDR3 bases: TGTGCCAGCAGCCAATACCAGGGATACCAAGAGACCCAGTACTTC. It specifies CASSQYQGYQETQYF.